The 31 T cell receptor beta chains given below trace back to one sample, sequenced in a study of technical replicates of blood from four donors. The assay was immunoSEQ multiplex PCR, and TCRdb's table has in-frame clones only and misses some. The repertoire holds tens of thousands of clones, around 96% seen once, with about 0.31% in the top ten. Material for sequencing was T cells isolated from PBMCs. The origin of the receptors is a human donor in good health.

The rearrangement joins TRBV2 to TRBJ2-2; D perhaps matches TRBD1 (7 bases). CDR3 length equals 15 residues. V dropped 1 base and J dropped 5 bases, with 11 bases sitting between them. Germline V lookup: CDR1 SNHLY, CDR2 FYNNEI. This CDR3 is CASSEEQGRTGELFF. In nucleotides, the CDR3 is TGTGCCAGCAGTGAAGAACAGGGGAGGACCGGGGAGCTGTTTTTT.

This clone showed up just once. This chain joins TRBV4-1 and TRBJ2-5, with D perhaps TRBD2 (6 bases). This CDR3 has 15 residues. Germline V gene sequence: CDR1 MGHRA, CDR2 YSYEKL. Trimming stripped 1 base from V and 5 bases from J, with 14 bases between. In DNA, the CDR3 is TGCGCCAGCAGCCAAGTCGGGAGAGGGGCGGAGACCCAGTACTTC. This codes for CASSQVGRGAETQYF.

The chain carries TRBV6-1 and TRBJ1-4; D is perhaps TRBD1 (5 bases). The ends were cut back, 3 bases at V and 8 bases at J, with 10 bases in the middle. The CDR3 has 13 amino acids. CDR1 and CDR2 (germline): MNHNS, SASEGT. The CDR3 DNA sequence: TGTGCCAGCAGTGACAGGGTCGGAGAAAAACTGTTTTTT. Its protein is CASSDRVGEKLFF.

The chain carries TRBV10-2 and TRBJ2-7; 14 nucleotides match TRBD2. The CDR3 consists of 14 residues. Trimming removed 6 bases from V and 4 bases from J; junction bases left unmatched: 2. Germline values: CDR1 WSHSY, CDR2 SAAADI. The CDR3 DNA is TGCGCCAGCAGCGGGACTAGCGGGAGTTACGAGCAGTACTTC. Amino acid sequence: CASSGTSGSYEQYF.

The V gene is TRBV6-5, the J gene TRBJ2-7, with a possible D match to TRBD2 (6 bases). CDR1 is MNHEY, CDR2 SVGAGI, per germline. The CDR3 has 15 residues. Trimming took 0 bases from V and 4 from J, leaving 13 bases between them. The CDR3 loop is CASSYSTRRGYEQYF. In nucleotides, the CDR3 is TGTGCCAGCAGTTACTCGACCAGACGGGGGTACGAGCAGTACTTC.

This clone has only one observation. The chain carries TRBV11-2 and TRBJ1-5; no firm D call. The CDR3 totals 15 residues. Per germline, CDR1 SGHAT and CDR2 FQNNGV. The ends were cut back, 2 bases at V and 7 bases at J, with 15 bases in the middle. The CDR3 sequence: CASSLRSGEDQPQHF. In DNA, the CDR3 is TGTGCCAGCAGCTTAAGGTCCGGGGAGGACCAGCCCCAGCATTTT. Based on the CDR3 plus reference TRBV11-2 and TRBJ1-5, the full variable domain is EAGVAQSPRYKIIEKRQSVAFWCNPISGHATLYWYQQILGQGPKLLIQFQNNGVVDDSQLPKDRFSAERLKGVDSTLKIQPAKLEDSAVYLCASSLRSGEDQPQHFGDGTRLSIL.

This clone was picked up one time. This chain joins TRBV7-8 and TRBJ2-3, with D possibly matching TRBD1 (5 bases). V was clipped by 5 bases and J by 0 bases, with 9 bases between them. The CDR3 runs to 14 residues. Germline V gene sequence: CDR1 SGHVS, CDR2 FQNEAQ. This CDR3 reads CASSPQESTDTQYF. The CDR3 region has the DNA TGTGCCAGCAGCCCACAGGAGAGCACAGATACGCAGTATTTT.

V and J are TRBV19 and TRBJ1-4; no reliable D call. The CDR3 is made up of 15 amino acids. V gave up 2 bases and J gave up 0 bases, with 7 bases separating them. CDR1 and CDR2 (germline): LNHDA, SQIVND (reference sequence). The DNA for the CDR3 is TGTGCCAGTAGTATAATGGCCTCAACTAATGAAAAACTGTTTTTT. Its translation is CASSIMASTNEKLFF.

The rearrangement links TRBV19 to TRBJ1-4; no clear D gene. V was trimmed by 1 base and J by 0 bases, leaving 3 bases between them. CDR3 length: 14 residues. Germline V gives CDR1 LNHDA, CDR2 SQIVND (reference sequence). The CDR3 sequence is CASSIGATNEKLFF. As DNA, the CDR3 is TGTGCCAGTAGTATAGGAGCAACTAATGAAAAACTGTTTTTT.

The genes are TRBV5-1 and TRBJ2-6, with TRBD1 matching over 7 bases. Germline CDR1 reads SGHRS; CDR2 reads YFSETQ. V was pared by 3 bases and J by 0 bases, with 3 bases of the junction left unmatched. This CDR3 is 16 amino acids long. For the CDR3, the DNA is TGCGCCAGCAGCTCCGACAGGGCCTCTGGGGCCAACGTCCTGACTTTC. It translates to CASSSDRASGANVLTF.

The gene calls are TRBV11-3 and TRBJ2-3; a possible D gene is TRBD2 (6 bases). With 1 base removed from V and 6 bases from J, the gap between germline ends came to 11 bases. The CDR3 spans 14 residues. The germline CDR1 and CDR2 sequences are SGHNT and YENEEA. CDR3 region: CASSLGDGGDTQYF. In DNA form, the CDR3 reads TGTGCCAGCAGCTTAGGGGATGGGGGGGATACGCAGTATTTT.

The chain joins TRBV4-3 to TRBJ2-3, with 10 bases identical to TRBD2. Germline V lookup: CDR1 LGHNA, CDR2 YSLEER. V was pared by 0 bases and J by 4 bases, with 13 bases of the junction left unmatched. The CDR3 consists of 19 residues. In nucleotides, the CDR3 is TGCGCCAGCAGCCAAGATGCTAAGCTGGCTAGCGGGAGCGCAGATACGCAGTATTTT. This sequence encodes CASSQDAKLASGSADTQYF.

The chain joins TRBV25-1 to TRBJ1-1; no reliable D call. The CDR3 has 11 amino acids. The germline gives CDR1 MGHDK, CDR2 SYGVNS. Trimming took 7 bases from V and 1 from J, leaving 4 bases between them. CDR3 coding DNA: TGTGCCAGCATCAGGAACACTGAAGCTTTCTTT. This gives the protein CASIRNTEAFF.

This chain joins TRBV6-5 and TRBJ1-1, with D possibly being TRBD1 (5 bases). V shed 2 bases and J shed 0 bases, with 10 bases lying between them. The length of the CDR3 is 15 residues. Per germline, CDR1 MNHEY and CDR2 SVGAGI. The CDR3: CASSYLQDMNTEAFF. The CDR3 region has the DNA TGTGCCAGCAGTTACCTTCAGGACATGAACACTGAAGCTTTCTTT.

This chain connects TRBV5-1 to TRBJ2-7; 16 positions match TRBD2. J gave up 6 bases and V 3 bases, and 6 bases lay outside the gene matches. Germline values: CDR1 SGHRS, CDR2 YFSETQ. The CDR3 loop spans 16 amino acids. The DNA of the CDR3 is TGCGCCAGCAGCTCTCAGGGACTAGCGGGAGGGCCCGAGCAGTACTTC. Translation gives CASSSQGLAGGPEQYF.

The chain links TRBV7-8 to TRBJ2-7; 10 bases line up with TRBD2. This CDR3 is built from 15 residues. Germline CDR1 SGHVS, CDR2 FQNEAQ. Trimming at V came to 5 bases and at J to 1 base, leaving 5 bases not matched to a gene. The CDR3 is CASSPGTSASYEQYF. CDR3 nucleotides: TGTGCCAGCAGCCCCGGGACTAGCGCTTCCTACGAGCAGTACTTC.

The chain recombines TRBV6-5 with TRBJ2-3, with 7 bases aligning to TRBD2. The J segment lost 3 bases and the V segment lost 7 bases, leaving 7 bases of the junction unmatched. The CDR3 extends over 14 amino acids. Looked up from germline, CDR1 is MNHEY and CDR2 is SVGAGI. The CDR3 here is CASTPGLWTDTQYF. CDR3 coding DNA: TGTGCCAGCACACCGGGACTATGGACAGATACGCAGTATTTT.

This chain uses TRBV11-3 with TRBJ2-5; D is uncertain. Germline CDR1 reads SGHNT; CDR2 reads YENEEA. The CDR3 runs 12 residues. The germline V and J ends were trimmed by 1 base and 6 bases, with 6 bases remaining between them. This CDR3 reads CASSLAFQTQYF. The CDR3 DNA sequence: TGTGCCAGCAGCTTAGCTTTCCAGACCCAGTACTTC. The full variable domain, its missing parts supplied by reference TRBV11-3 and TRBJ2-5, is EAGVVQSPRYKIIEKKQPVAFWCNPISGHNTLYWYLQNLGQGPELLIRYENEEAVDDSQLPKDRFSAERLKGVDSTLKIQPAELGDSAVYLCASSLAFQTQYFGPGTRLLVL.

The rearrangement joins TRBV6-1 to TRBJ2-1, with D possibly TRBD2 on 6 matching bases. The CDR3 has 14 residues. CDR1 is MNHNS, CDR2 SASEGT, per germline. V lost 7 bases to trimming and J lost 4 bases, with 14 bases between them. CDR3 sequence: CASTPRERYNEQFF. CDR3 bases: TGTGCCAGCACCCCCCGGGAGCGATACAATGAGCAGTTCTTC.

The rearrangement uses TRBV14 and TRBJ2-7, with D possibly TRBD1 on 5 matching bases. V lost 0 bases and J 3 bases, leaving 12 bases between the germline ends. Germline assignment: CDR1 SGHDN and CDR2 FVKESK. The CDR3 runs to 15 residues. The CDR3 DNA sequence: TGTGCCAGCAGCCAAGATCCGCCAGGGATCTACGAGCAGTACTTC. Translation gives CASSQDPPGIYEQYF.

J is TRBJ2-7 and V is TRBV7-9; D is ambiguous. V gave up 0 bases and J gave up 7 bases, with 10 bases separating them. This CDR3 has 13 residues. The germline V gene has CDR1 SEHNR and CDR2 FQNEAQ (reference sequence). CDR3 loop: CASSLADLDEQYF. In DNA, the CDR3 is TGTGCCAGCAGCTTAGCGGATCTAGATGAGCAGTACTTC.

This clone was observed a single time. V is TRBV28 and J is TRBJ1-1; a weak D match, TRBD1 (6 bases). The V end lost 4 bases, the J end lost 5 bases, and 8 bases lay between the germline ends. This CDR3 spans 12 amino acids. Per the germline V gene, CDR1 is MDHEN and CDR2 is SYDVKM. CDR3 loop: CASSSGQTEAFF. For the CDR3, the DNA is TGTGCCAGCAGTTCGGGACAAACTGAAGCTTTCTTT.

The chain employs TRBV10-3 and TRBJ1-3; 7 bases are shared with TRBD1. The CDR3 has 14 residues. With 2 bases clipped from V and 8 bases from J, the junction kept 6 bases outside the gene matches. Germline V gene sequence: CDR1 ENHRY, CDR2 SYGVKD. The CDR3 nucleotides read TGTGCCATCAGTGAGGACAGGGAACGATACACCATATATTTT. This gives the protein CAISEDRERYTIYF.

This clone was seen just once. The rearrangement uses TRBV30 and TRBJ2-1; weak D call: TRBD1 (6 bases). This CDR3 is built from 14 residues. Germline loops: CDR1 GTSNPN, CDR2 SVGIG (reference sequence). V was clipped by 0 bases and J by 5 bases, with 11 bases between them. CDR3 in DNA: TGTGCCTGGAGTGTAAGGACAGCTGACAATGAGCAGTTCTTC. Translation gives CAWSVRTADNEQFF.

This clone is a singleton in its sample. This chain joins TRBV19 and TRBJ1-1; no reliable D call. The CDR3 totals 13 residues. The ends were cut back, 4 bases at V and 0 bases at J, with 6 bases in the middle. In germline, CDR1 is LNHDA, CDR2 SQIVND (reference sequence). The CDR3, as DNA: TGTGCCAGTAGTACAACACTGAACACTGAAGCTTTCTTT. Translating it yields CASSTTLNTEAFF.

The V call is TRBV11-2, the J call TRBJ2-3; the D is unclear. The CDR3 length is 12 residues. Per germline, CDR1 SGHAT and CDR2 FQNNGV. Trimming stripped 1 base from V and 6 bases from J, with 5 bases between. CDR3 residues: CASSLGGDTQYF. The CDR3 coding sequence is TGTGCCAGCAGCTTAGGAGGTGATACGCAGTATTTT.

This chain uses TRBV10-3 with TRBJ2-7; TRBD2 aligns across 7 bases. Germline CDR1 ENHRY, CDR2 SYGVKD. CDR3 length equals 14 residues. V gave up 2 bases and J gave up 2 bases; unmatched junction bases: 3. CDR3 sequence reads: CAISEGLAAYEQYF. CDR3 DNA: TGTGCCATCAGTGAGGGGCTAGCGGCCTACGAGCAGTACTTC.

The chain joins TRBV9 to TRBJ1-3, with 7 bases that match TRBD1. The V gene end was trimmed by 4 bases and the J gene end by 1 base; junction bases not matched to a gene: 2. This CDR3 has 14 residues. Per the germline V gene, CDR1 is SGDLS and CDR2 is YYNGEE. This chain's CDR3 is CASSSDRSGNTIYF. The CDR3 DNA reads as TGTGCCAGCAGCTCGGACAGGTCTGGAAACACCATATATTTT.

The CDR3 reads CASSVLGGPSYEQYF. As DNA, the CDR3 is TGTGCCAGCAGCGTACTGGGGGGGCCCTCCTACGAGCAGTACTTC. This chain joins TRBV11-2 and TRBJ2-7; a weak D match, TRBD2 (7 bases). Germline CDR1 is SGHAT and CDR2 is FQNNGV. V dropped 5 bases and J dropped 0 bases, with 14 bases sitting between them. The CDR3 is made up of 15 amino acids.

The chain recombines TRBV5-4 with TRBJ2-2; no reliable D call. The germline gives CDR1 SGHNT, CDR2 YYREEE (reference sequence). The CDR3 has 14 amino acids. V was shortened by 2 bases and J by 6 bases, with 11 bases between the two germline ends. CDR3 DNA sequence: TGTGCCAGCAGCTTTAATATTTTCGCCGGGGAGCTGTTTTTT. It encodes CASSFNIFAGELFF.

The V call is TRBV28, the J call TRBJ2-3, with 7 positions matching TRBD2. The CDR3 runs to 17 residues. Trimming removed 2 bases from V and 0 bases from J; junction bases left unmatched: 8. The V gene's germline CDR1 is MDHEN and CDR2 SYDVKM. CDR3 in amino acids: CASSLTPGGSSTDTQYF. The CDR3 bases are TGTGCCAGCAGTTTAACCCCGGGGGGTTCTAGCACAGATACGCAGTATTTT. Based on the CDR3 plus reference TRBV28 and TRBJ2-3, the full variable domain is DVKVTQSSRYLVKRTGEKVFLECVQDMDHENMFWYRQDPGLGLRLIYFSYDVKMKEKGDIPEGYSVSREKKERFSLILESASTNQTSMYLCASSLTPGGSSTDTQYFGPGTRLTVL.